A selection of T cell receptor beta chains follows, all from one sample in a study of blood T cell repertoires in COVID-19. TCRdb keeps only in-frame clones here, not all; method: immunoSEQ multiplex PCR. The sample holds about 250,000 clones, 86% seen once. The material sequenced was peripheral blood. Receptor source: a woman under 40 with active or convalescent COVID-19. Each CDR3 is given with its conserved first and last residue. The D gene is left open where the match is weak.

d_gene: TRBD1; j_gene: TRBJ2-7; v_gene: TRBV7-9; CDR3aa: CASSLTDRDYEQYF
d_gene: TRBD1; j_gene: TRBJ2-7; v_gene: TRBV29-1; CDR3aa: CSVEETGGEQYF
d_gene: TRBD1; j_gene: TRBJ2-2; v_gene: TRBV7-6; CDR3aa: CASSSDRAGTGELFF
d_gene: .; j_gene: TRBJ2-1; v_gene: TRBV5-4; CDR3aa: CASSLASSSYNEQFF
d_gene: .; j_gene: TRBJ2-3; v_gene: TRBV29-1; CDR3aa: CSVEDTGSGENTDTQYF
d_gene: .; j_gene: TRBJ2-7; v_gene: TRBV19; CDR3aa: CASSPDGHISSEQYF
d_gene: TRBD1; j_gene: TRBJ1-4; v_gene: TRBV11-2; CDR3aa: CASSAGQGGEKLFF
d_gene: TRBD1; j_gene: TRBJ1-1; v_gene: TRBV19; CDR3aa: CASRRDRGNTEAFF
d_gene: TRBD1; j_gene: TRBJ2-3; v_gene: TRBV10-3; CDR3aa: CAISKGQGTADTQYF
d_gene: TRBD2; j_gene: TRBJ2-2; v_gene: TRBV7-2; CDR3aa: CASSLGLAGTGELFF
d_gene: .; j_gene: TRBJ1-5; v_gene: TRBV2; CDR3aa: CASSEGWEGQPQHF
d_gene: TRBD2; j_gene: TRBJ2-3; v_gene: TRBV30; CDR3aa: CAWTTSGGEFDTQYF
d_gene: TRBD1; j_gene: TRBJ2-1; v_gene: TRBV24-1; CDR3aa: CASGDRGYNEQFF
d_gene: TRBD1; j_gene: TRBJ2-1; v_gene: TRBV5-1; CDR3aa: CASSSGQGAYNEQFF
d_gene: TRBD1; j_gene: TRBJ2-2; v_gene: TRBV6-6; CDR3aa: CASSLSGTGYSTGELFF
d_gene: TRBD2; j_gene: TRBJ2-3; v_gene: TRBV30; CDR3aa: CAWSNKRGVADTQYF
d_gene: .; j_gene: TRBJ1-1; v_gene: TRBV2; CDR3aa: CASSDPGVHEAFF